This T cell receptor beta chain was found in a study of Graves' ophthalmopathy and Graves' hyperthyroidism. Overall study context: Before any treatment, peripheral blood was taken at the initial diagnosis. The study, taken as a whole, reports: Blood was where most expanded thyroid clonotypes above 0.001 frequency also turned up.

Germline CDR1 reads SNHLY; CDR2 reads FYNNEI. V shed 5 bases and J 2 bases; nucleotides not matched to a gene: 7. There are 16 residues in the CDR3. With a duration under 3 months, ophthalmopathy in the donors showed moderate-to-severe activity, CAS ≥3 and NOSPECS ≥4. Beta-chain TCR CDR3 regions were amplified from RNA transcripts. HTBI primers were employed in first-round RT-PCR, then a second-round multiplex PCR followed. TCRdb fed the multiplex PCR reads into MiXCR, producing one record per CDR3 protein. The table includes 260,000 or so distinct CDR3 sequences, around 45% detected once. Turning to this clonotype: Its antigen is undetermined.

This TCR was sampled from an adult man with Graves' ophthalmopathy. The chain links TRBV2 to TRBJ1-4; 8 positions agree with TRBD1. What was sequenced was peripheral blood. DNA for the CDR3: TGTGCCAGCAGTCCACAGGGGGGGTCGACTAATGAAAAACTGTTTTTT. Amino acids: CASSPQGGSTNEKLFF.